The 28 T cell receptor beta chains below all came from one sample that was sequenced in a study of cytomegalovirus exposure and HLA in healthy donors. Primers: 60 Vbeta forward and 13 Jbeta reverse. TCRdb keeps only in-frame clones here, not all; method: immunoSEQ multiplex PCR. The table records under 150,000 clones, over 65% of them present only once. Sequenced sample: PBMCs. The receptors here all came from a woman aged 25 to 39 in good health and CMV-seropositive.

The chain links TRBV10-3 to TRBJ2-7, with D tentatively TRBD2 (6 bases). V gave up 2 bases and J gave up 0 bases, with 8 bases separating them. Germline loops: CDR1 ENHRY, CDR2 SYGVKD. The CDR3 runs to 14 residues. The CDR3 here is CAISEGRSSYEQYF. The CDR3, as DNA: TGTGCCATCAGTGAGGGGAGGAGCTCCTACGAGCAGTACTTC.

The genes are TRBV10-3 and TRBJ1-1, with 9 bases fitting TRBD1. From germline, CDR1 is ENHRY and CDR2 SYGVKD. V shed 9 bases, J shed 1 base, and the junction held 9 bases outside the gene matches. This CDR3 spans 15 amino acids. The CDR3 loop is CAIRTGAVQNTEAFF. The CDR3 nucleotides read TGTGCCATTCGGACAGGGGCCGTTCAGAACACTGAAGCTTTCTTT.

A few counts support this clone. The chain carries TRBV6-1 and TRBJ1-5; the D gene is possibly TRBD1 (6 bases). Germline loops: CDR1 MNHNS, CDR2 SASEGT. The V end lost 2 bases, the J end lost 4 bases, and 15 bases lay between the germline ends. This CDR3 region has 16 residues. CDR3 protein: CASSESGGAVNQPQHF. The DNA of the CDR3 is TGTGCCAGCAGTGAATCGGGGGGCGCGGTGAATCAGCCCCAGCATTTT.

The chain couples TRBV6-1 to TRBJ2-7; TRBD1 matches at 7 bases. Germline CDR1 is MNHNS and CDR2 is SASEGT. Losses at the gene ends were 5 bases for V and 1 base for J; bases not matched to a gene: 2. The length of the CDR3 is 13 residues. The CDR3 region has the DNA TGTGCCAGCAGTAGGACAGGTTCCTACGAGCAGTACTTC. As protein: CASSRTGSYEQYF.

The chain employs TRBV19 and TRBJ1-4; a possible D gene is TRBD1 (5 bases). The CDR3 runs 13 residues. The V gene's germline CDR1 is LNHDA and CDR2 SQIVND (reference sequence). Deletions cut 5 bases from V and 8 bases from J, with 12 bases between. CDR3 DNA sequence: TGTGCCAGTAGTTCCCAGGGATCGGAAAAACTGTTTTTT. Amino acids: CASSSQGSEKLFF.

The chain is built from TRBV5-1 and TRBJ2-1; 10 nucleotides match TRBD2. The CDR3 runs to 16 residues. V dropped 1 base and J dropped 3; count of bases not matched to a gene: 4. Looked up from germline, CDR1 is SGHRS and CDR2 is YFSETQ. The CDR3 bases are TGCGCCAGCAGCTTGTTTAGGACTAGCGGCTACAATGAGCAGTTCTTC. Translating gives CASSLFRTSGYNEQFF.

V and J are TRBV5-1 and TRBJ1-2; D may be TRBD1 (5 bases). CDR3 length: 12 residues. The ends were cut back, 3 bases at V and 10 bases at J, with 13 bases in the middle. Looked up from germline, CDR1 is SGHRS and CDR2 is YFSETQ. The CDR3 reads CASSSGSWDYTF. Written as DNA, the CDR3 is TGCGCCAGCAGCTCAGGGTCCTGGGACTACACCTTC.

V usage is TRBV4-2 and J usage is TRBJ2-7; 9 positions match TRBD2. This CDR3 spans 17 amino acids. J gave up 5 bases and V 4 bases, and 15 bases lay outside the gene matches. Per germline, CDR1 LGHNA and CDR2 YNFKEQ. The chain's CDR3 is CASSPVVIAGDLHEQYF. The CDR3 nucleotides read TGTGCCAGCAGCCCAGTCGTTATAGCGGGAGACTTACACGAGCAGTACTTC.

This chain uses TRBV27 with TRBJ1-5; D is unresolved. Per germline, CDR1 MNHEY and CDR2 SMNVEV (reference sequence). Trimming shortened V by 3 bases and J by 4 bases, and 7 bases separated the two germline ends. CDR3 size: 13 residues. CDR3 residues: CASSFEFNQPQHF. DNA for the CDR3: TGTGCCAGCAGTTTTGAGTTTAATCAGCCCCAGCATTTT.

The chain recombines TRBV5-4 with TRBJ2-7; TRBD2 matches 8 bases. With V trimmed by 2 bases and J by 4 bases, 8 bases remained unmatched. Germline CDR1 reads SGHNT; CDR2 reads YYREEE (reference sequence). There are 15 residues in the CDR3. The DNA of the CDR3 is TGTGCCAGCAGCTTTGGCCCCGGGGGGGGTTACGAGCAGTACTTC. It encodes CASSFGPGGGYEQYF. Filled out from reference TRBV5-4 and TRBJ2-7, the complete variable domain reads ETGVTQSPTHLIKTRGQQVTLRCSSQSGHNTVSWYQQALGQGPQFIFQYYREEENGRGNFPPRFSGLQFPNYSSELNVNALELDDSALYLCASSFGPGGGYEQYFGPGTRLTVT.

This chain joins TRBV29-1 and TRBJ1-2; a possible D gene is TRBD1 (6 bases). The germline gives CDR1 SQVTM, CDR2 ANQGSEA. V dropped 0 bases and J dropped 6 bases, with 14 bases sitting between them. CDR3 length equals 14 residues. The CDR3 DNA reads as TGCAGCGTTGAAGATCGGAGGACAGCAGATGGCTACACCTTC. Translated: CSVEDRRTADGYTF.

The chain couples TRBV25-1 to TRBJ2-7; perhaps TRBD1 as D (6 bases). V was pared by 4 bases and J by 4 bases, with 11 bases between. CDR3 length: 13 residues. Germline V gene lookup returns CDR1 MGHDK and CDR2 SYGVNS. This CDR3 is CASSAGQFYEQYF. CDR3 DNA: TGTGCCAGCAGTGCCGGACAGTTTTACGAGCAGTACTTC.

This clone came up a few times. This rearrangement joins TRBV5-4 to TRBJ2-2, with TRBD1 as a possible D gene (6 bases). CDR1 is SGHNT, CDR2 YYREEE, per germline (reference sequence). V lost 3 bases and J 1 base, leaving 7 bases between the germline ends. The CDR3 totals 14 residues. The DNA of the CDR3 is TGTGCCAGCAGCTCGGGACAGAACACCGGGGAGCTGTTTTTT. As protein: CASSSGQNTGELFF.

This clone appeared a single time. This chain links TRBV29-1 with TRBJ2-3; no reliable D call. The V gene lost 5 bases and the J gene lost 6 bases, with 6 bases spanning the gap. CDR3 length: 10 amino acids. Germline V gives CDR1 SQVTM, CDR2 ANQGSEA. CDR3 region: CSVLQDTQYF. DNA for the CDR3: TGCAGCGTTCTGCAGGATACGCAGTATTTT.

V gene TRBV6-5 combines with J gene TRBJ1-1; 7 nucleotides match TRBD1. Germline V gene sequence: CDR1 MNHEY, CDR2 SVGAGI. This CDR3 contains 16 residues. The trim removed 1 base at V and 0 bases at J, leaving 5 bases unmatched. CDR3 sequence (DNA): TGTGCCAGCAGTTACTGGAGAGGGGGCGTGAACACTGAAGCTTTCTTT. Translated, it gives CASSYWRGGVNTEAFF.

This clone was recorded a few times. The chain uses TRBV25-1 and TRBJ2-1; a possible D gene is TRBD1 (5 bases). The V end was cut by 11 bases, the J end by 4 bases, with 15 bases between. The CDR3 sequence is 13 residues long. CDR1 and CDR2 from the germline V gene are MGHDK and SYGVNS. Here the CDR3 DNA reads TGTGCCTCCCAGGGAAGTTTTTACAATGAGCAGTTCTTC. The encoded protein is CASQGSFYNEQFF.

The gene calls are TRBV18 and TRBJ2-7; D ambiguous. Per the germline V gene, CDR1 is KGHSH and CDR2 is LQKENI. The CDR3 has 14 residues. V was trimmed by 1 base and J by 3 bases, leaving 10 bases between them. CDR3 residues: CASSPQRFVYEQYF. CDR3 DNA sequence: TGTGCCAGCTCACCACAGAGGTTTGTCTACGAGCAGTACTTC.

This chain links TRBV6-5 with TRBJ2-7, with 10 bases that match TRBD2. CDR1 MNHEY and CDR2 SVGAGI come from the germline V gene. The CDR3 consists of 16 residues. After removal of 0 bases from V and 3 bases from J, the junction contained 5 bases not matched to a gene. CDR3 loop: CASSYSKLAGYYEQYF. The CDR3 nucleotides are TGTGCCAGCAGTTACTCAAAACTAGCGGGGTACTACGAGCAGTACTTC.

The rearrangement links TRBV9 to TRBJ2-2; a possible D gene is TRBD2 (5 bases). CDR1 is SGDLS, CDR2 YYNGEE, per germline. Trimming shortened V by 0 bases and J by 4 bases, and 13 bases separated the two germline ends. The CDR3 extends over 16 amino acids. For the CDR3, the DNA is TGTGCCAGCAGCGTAGCCGGGGTTGTCAGCACCGGGGAGCTGTTTTTT. Residues: CASSVAGVVSTGELFF.

The rearrangement links TRBV5-1 to TRBJ1-2; possible D gene TRBD1, 6 bases. This CDR3 has 15 amino acids. V lost 4 bases and J lost 0, with 13 bases in between. Germline lookup yields CDR1 SGHRS and CDR2 YFSETQ. CDR3 region: CASSAAGVTNYGYTF. CDR3 DNA: TGCGCCAGCAGCGCTGCAGGGGTAACTAACTATGGCTACACCTTC.

The V and J genes are TRBV19 and TRBJ1-1; TRBD1 matches at 8 bases. Germline CDR1 reads LNHDA; CDR2 reads SQIVND (reference sequence). Trimming removed 5 bases from V and 6 bases from J; junction bases left unmatched: 5. The CDR3 runs to 13 residues. The CDR3 here is CASSSQGAAEAFF. CDR3 nucleotide sequence: TGTGCCAGTAGTTCCCAGGGGGCCGCTGAAGCTTTCTTT.

The sample holds a few counts of this clone. The chain joins TRBV2 to TRBJ1-3; 8 nucleotides match TRBD1. From germline, CDR1 is SNHLY and CDR2 FYNNEI. The CDR3 has 17 amino acids. With V trimmed by 2 bases and J by 4 bases, 10 bases remained unmatched. CDR3 region: CASSELGQGSSGNTIYF. The CDR3 DNA reads TGTGCCAGCAGTGAATTAGGACAGGGATCGTCAGGAAACACCATATATTTT. Drawing the rest from reference TRBV2 and TRBJ1-3, the complete variable domain is EPEVTQTPSHQVTQMGQEVILRCVPISNHLYFYWYRQILGQKVEFLVSFYNNEISEKSEIFDDQFSVERPDGSNFTLKIRSTKLEDSAMYFCASSELGQGSSGNTIYFGEGSWLTVV.

This chain connects TRBV6-1 to TRBJ1-3; D may be TRBD1 (6 bases). This CDR3 has 17 residues. Trimming left V 1 base short and J 0 bases short, with 13 bases between. The germline V gene encodes CDR1 MNHNS and CDR2 SASEGT. The CDR3 loop reads CASSEVLQGLSGNTIYF. In DNA form, the CDR3 reads TGTGCCAGCAGTGAAGTGCTACAGGGCCTCTCTGGAAACACCATATATTTT.

This clone was seen a few times. V and J are TRBV6-5 and TRBJ2-5, with 8 nucleotides matching TRBD2. The CDR3 has 13 residues. The germline CDR1 and CDR2 sequences are MNHEY and SVGAGI. With V trimmed by 6 bases and J by 5 bases, 5 bases remained unmatched. The CDR3 here is CASRSPGGETQYF. The CDR3 DNA reads TGTGCCAGCAGGTCCCCGGGGGGGGAGACCCAGTACTTC.

This sequence joins TRBV7-2 and TRBJ2-2; a weak D match, TRBD2 (5 bases). Trimming removed 2 bases from V and 7 bases from J, with 14 bases in between. Germline lookup yields CDR1 SGHTA and CDR2 FQGNSA. The CDR3 contains 15 residues. CDR3 nucleotide sequence: TGTGCCAGCAGCTTAATTATCCGGGGTGGCGGGGAGCTGTTTTTT. This codes for CASSLIIRGGGELFF.

The V and J genes are TRBV5-5 and TRBJ1-1; D gene unclear. The length of the CDR3 is 15 residues. V was shortened by 3 bases and J by 1 base, with 13 bases between the two germline ends. Germline V gene sequence: CDR1 SGHKS, CDR2 YYEKEE (reference sequence). DNA of the CDR3: TGTGCCAGCAGCTCTGGCGGAGTCACGAACACTGAAGCTTTCTTT. Protein sequence: CASSSGGVTNTEAFF.

In its sample, this clone was seen once. The chain is built from TRBV28 and TRBJ1-1, with D hard to call. The germline CDR1 and CDR2 sequences are MDHEN and SYDVKM. The CDR3 is 13 residues long. The V end lost 5 bases, the J end lost 1 base, and 8 bases lay between the germline ends. The CDR3 bases are TGTGCCAGCAGTCCGAACAGGAACACTGAAGCTTTCTTT. Its protein product is CASSPNRNTEAFF.

The gene calls are TRBV6-1 and TRBJ1-1, with 7 positions matching TRBD1. The CDR3 is 15 amino acids. CDR1 is MNHNS and CDR2 is SASEGT in the germline V gene. Unmatched junction bases numbered 3, after V lost 1 base and J lost 1 base. For the CDR3, the DNA is TGTGCCAGCAGTGAAGTGGGGACAGAGAACACTGAAGCTTTCTTT. Its translation: CASSEVGTENTEAFF.